This record covers a single T cell receptor beta chain. No antigen is known for it. Here immunoSEQ multiplex PCR was the method, and the copy in TCRdb shows in-frame clones only, minus some. The sample has some 69,000 clones; over 80% are singletons. The data were taken from a study of T cell responses to AZD1222 COVID-19 vaccine. Study-level findings and limits: Among AZD1222 vaccinees, only five to seven were seropositive at baseline. Sampled repertoires all dated from after the peak T cell response. Researchers report vaccine-associated CD4 TCRs spanning spike, with dominance at 160-218 and 743-854. Most donors were white British, females outnumbered males, and clonal diversity was possibly underestimated.

The CDR3 has 12 residues. V was cut by 6 bases and J by 4 bases, with 10 bases left in between. CDR1 and CDR2 (germline): MNHEY, SVGAGI. This clonotype originated in an adult who received the AZD1222 COVID-19 vaccine. Source: peripheral blood, taken 28 days after the second AZD1222 dose. J is TRBJ2-7 and V is TRBV6-5; D remains unclear. For the CDR3, the DNA is TGTGCCAGCAGCCACGACTCGTACGAGCAGTACTTC. Translation: CASSHDSYEQYF.